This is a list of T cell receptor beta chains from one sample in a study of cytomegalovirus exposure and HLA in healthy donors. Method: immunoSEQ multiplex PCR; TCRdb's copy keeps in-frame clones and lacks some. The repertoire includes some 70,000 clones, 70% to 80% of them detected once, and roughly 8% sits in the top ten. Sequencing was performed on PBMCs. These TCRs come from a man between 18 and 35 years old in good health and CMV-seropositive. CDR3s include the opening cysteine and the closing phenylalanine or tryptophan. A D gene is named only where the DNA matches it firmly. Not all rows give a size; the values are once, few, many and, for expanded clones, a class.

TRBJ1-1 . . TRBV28 TGTGCCAGCAGTACCCCCGACTACACTGAAGCTTTCTTT CASSTPDYTEAFF
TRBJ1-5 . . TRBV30 TGTGCCTGGAGTCGTCAGGGTGTACAGCCCCAGCATTTT CAWSRQGVQPQHF
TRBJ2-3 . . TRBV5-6 TGTGCCAGCAGCTCACGCCAGGATACGCAGTATTTT CASSSRQDTQYF
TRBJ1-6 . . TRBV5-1 TGCGCCAGCAGCCCGGACGGGAGCTCCTATAATTCACCCCTCCACTTT CASSPDGSSYNSPLHF
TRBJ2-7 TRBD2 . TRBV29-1 TGCAGCGTTGAAGCGGGGACTAGCGGGAGATCCGAGCAGTACTTC CSVEAGTSGRSEQYF
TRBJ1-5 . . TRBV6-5 TGTGCCAGCAGAGAGAGGGAGGATCAGCCCCAGCATTTT CASREREDQPQHF
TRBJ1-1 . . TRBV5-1 TGCGCCAGCAGCTTGGACAGGGAAGTCACTGAAGCTTTCTTT CASSLDREVTEAFF
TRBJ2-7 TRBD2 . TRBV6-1 TGTGCCAGCAGTGAAGTTCGGGGAGGGAGGAACGAGCAGTACTTC CASSEVRGGRNEQYF
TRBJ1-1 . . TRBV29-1 TGCAGCGTTGCAGGTCGGGTGCAGGACAAGGCTGAAGCTTTCTTT CSVAGRVQDKAEAFF
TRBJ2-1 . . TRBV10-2 TGCGCCAGCAGTGATGGTAGTAATGATGAGCAGTTCTTC CASSDGSNDEQFF
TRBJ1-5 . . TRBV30 TGTGCCTGGAGTGTGGAGGCCGGCAATCAGCCCCAGCATTTT CAWSVEAGNQPQHF
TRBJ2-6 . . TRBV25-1 TGTGCCAGTACTCAACAGGGTTCTGGGGCCAACGTCCTGACTTTC CASTQQGSGANVLTF
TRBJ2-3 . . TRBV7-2 TGTGCCAGCAGCCCCAATCAACAAGATACGCAGTATTTT CASSPNQQDTQYF
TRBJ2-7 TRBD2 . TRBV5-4 TGTGCCAGCAGCCCCGGGAGGGGCTACGAGCAGTACTTC CASSPGRGYEQYF
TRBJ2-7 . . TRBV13 TGTGCCAGCAGCTTAATCCCAGGGACCTACGAGCAGTACTTC CASSLIPGTYEQYF
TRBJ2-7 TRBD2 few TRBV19 TGTGCCAGTAGTATAGCGGGAGGCAACTACGAGCAGTACTTC CASSIAGGNYEQYF
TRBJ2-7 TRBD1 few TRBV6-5 TGTGCCAGCAGTCGCCCAGGGGGCGAGCAGTACTTC CASSRPGGEQYF
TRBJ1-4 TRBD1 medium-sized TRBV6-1 TGTGCCAGCGGCTCGGGACAGGGGAATGAAAAACTGTTTTTT CASGSGQGNEKLFF
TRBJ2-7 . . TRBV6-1 TGTGCCAGCAGTGATGGGGCCAGGGCCTACGAGCAGTACTTC CASSDGARAYEQYF
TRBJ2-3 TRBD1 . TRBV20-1 TGCAGTGCCCGACAGGGAGATACGCAGTATTTT CSARQGDTQYF
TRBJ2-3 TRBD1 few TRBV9 TGTGCCAGCAGCCCACGTCCCGGGACAGGGTCGGATACGCAGTATTTT CASSPRPGTGSDTQYF
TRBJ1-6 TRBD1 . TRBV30 TGTGCCTGCAGGGGGTTGTATAATTCACCCCTCCACTTT CACRGLYNSPLHF
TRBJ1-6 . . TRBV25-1 TGTGCCAGCAGTGAACGAATGGGCTGGTCACCCCTCCACTTT CASSERMGWSPLHF